This T cell receptor (beta chain) was sequenced for a study of T cell responses to AZD1222 COVID-19 vaccine. Here immunoSEQ multiplex PCR was the method, and the copy in TCRdb shows in-frame clones only, minus some. The table records under 150,000 clones, 93% of them present only once. The V end was cut by 6 bases, the J end by 1 base, with 15 bases between. Germline V gene lookup returns CDR1 SEHNR and CDR2 FQNEAQ (reference sequence). This CDR3 comprises 15 residues. This receptor was taken from an adult in good health. This chain connects TRBV7-9 to TRBJ1-1, with D perhaps matching TRBD1 (6 bases). Sequences were derived from peripheral blood, sampled on day 0 of AZD1222 vaccination. The CDR3 is CASSHRDTKNTEAFF. The CDR3 DNA reads as TGTGCCAGCAGTCACCGGGACACAAAGAACACTGAAGCTTTCTTT.